This entry describes one T cell receptor (beta chain). Its target is not known. Assay used: immunoSEQ multiplex PCR; TCRdb lists only in-frame clones, some missing. The sample shows some 1 million clones, more than 65% of them seen only once. The entry originates in a study of shared clonotypes between healthy human individuals. On the study more broadly: Each donor's CD4 naive and CD4 memory cells filled three plates apiece, CD8 naive two, and CD8 memory one.

The study, taken as a whole, reports: Compared with clonotypes that all four donors shared, non-shared clonotypes had lower generation probabilities. Estimated richness values were generally larger in naive subsets than in memory subsets.

The authors divided CD4+ cells into CD45RA+ naive and CD45RA-negative memory subsets. This CDR3 region has 13 residues. V lost 6 bases and J lost 7, with 15 bases in between. Germline CDR1 reads MNHEY; CDR2 reads SVGAGI. The V and J genes are TRBV6-5 and TRBJ1-2; possibly TRBD1 for D (5 bases). Sequencing was done on a sample of memory CD4+ T cells sorted from blood. Indicated subset: CD45RA-negative fraction. The sequence was collected from a man between 18 and 29 years old in good health. CDR3 loop: CASRTSGRPGYTF. In DNA, the CDR3 is TGTGCCAGCAGGACTTCAGGGCGGCCTGGCTACACCTTC.